One and the same sample provided the 32 T cell receptor beta chains below, sequenced in a study of T-cell reconstitution after alpha-beta-depleted transplantation in children. A library of TCRbeta sequences, prepared with unique molecular identifiers, was generated. TCRdb redid the calling of the PCR reads with MiXCR, one entry per CDR3 protein. This table holds roughly 670,000 distinct CDR3 sequences, roughly 13% found once. Sequenced here: PBMCs, sampled before TCRalphabeta/CD19-depleted stem cell transplant. The receptors derive from a girl aged 2 to 9 with congenital amegakaryocytic thrombocytopenia, due to receive a stem cell transplant.

Concerning this clonotype itself: Given a much more abundant clone one base away, this may be a read error. The genes are TRBV7-2 and TRBJ2-2; D gene unclear. The V end lost 0 bases, the J end lost 6 bases, and 14 bases lay between the germline ends. This CDR3 has 16 residues. Germline lookup yields CDR1 SGHTA and CDR2 FQGNSA. The CDR3 here is CASSLAVALNAGELFF. As DNA, the CDR3 is TGTGCCAGCAGCTTAGCGGTCGCGCTAAACGCCGGGGAGCTGTTTTTT.

The sample holds a few counts of this clonotype. The rearrangement joins TRBV29-1 to TRBJ2-7; D is uncertain. Trimming cost V 0 bases and J 3 bases, with 12 bases left between them. CDR1 is SQVTM and CDR2 is ANQGSEA in the germline V gene. The CDR3 runs to 14 residues. The CDR3 region is CSVEDDTPHYEQYF. DNA of the CDR3: TGCAGCGTTGAAGATGACACCCCACACTACGAGCAGTACTTC.

This clonotype was seen at least ten times. The rearrangement joins TRBV29-1 to TRBJ2-5; weak D call: TRBD1 (6 bases). CDR3 length: 13 amino acids. V lost 6 bases and J 1 base, leaving 12 bases between the germline ends. Germline CDR1 and CDR2: SQVTM and ANQGSEA. The CDR3: CSVGRQAQETQYF. The CDR3 DNA sequence: TGCAGCGTGGGGAGACAGGCCCAAGAGACCCAGTACTTC.

This clonotype has only a few counts. V is TRBV28 and J is TRBJ2-7; no clear D. Deletions cut 2 bases from V and 3 bases from J, with 11 bases between. Germline V gene data show CDR1 as MDHEN and CDR2 as SYDVKM. The CDR3 loop spans 14 amino acids. This chain's CDR3 is CASSLRLRSYEQYF. The CDR3 DNA follows: TGTGCCAGCAGTTTACGCCTCCGGAGCTACGAGCAGTACTTC.

V gene TRBV20-1 combines with J gene TRBJ2-3, with TRBD1 matching over 8 bases. The CDR3 runs 16 residues. The germline V gene encodes CDR1 DFQATT and CDR2 SNEGSKA (reference sequence). V dropped 5 bases and J dropped 4; count of bases not matched to a gene: 14. The CDR3 DNA follows: TGCAGTGCTTACCCTCCGGACAGGGCCAGCGCAGATACGCAGTATTTT. Translating it yields CSAYPPDRASADTQYF.

In its sample, this clonotype was seen a few times. The chain carries TRBV2 and TRBJ1-5; perhaps TRBD1 as D (6 bases). V was shortened by 4 bases and J by 9 bases, with 19 bases between the two germline ends. CDR1 is SNHLY, CDR2 FYNNEI, per germline. The CDR3 has 15 residues. The DNA for the CDR3 is TGTGCCAGCAGTGGGGACACCAGCGGGGAGGCGCCCCAGCATTTT. Protein: CASSGDTSGEAPQHF.

This clonotype was counted between two and nine times. V and J are TRBV5-1 and TRBJ2-7, with TRBD2 matching 10 bases. After removal of 4 bases from V and 0 bases from J, the junction contained 7 bases not matched to a gene. The CDR3 runs 16 residues. The V gene's germline CDR1 is SGHRS and CDR2 YFSETQ. CDR3 protein: CASSPPASGSSYEQYF. The DNA of the CDR3 is TGCGCCAGCAGCCCGCCGGCTAGCGGGAGCTCCTACGAGCAGTACTTC.

In this sample, this clonotype turned up many times. J is TRBJ2-7 and V is TRBV20-1; a weak D match, TRBD2 (6 bases). Trimming took 6 bases from V and 3 from J, leaving 24 bases between them. The CDR3 loop spans 16 amino acids. Germline assignment: CDR1 DFQATT and CDR2 SNEGSKA (reference sequence). The CDR3 DNA reads as TGCAGTGCCATAGCTATCCCTCCGGGACTTATCTACGAGCAGTACTTC. Translated, it gives CSAIAIPPGLIYEQYF.

This clonotype showed up many times. The V call is TRBV5-6, the J call TRBJ2-1; no clear D. V was cut by 7 bases and J by 6 bases, with 8 bases left in between. Germline CDR1 and CDR2: SGHDT and YYEEEE. CDR3 size: 11 residues. The CDR3 loop reads CASRQVNEQFF. Here the CDR3 DNA reads TGTGCCAGCCGCCAGGTCAATGAGCAGTTCTTC.

There are a few counts of this clonotype. The gene calls are TRBV15 and TRBJ2-1; 11 nucleotides line up with TRBD1. Germline CDR1 and CDR2: LNHNV and YYDKDF (reference sequence). V shed 0 bases, J shed 3 bases, and the junction held 10 bases outside the gene matches. The CDR3 consists of 19 residues. The CDR3 DNA sequence: TGTGCCACCAGCAGAGATCAAAGACGGACAGGGGGCGACTACAATGAGCAGTTCTTC. It encodes CATSRDQRRTGGDYNEQFF.

This clonotype showed up many times. In DNA form, the CDR3 reads TGCAGTGCTAGAGATCTCGGACTAGCGGGAGCGTCCGGTGCAGATACGCAGTATTTT. This sequence encodes CSARDLGLAGASGADTQYF. V gene TRBV20-1 combines with J gene TRBJ2-3, with 13 bases identical to TRBD2. The CDR3 sequence is 19 residues long. Trimming at V came to 0 bases and at J to 4 bases, leaving 13 bases not matched to a gene. Per germline, CDR1 DFQATT and CDR2 SNEGSKA (reference sequence).

The table lists this clonotype with many counts. This sequence joins TRBV12-3 or TRBV12-4 and TRBJ1-2; 7 bases align to TRBD1. Losses at the gene ends were 6 bases for V and 4 bases for J; bases not matched to a gene: 8. The CDR3 contains 14 residues. The CDR3 spells CASSSTTGTYGYTF. For the CDR3, the DNA is TGTGCCAGCAGCAGTACGACAGGGACCTATGGCTACACCTTC.

This clonotype was observed a handful of times. The V call is TRBV3-1, the J call TRBJ2-5; 9 bases are shared with TRBD2. CDR3 size: 16 residues. V was pared by 1 base and J by 0 bases, with 3 bases of the junction left unmatched. Germline V gene data show CDR1 as LGHDT and CDR2 as YNNKEL (reference sequence). This CDR3 reads CASSQGLAGYQETQYF. CDR3 coding DNA: TGTGCCAGCAGCCAAGGGCTAGCGGGATACCAAGAGACCCAGTACTTC.

This clonotype was observed a handful of times. The genes are TRBV20-1 and TRBJ1-5; D remains ambiguous. The CDR3 consists of 12 residues. V lost 3 bases and J 7 bases, leaving 10 bases between the germline ends. Germline-derived CDR1 and CDR2 are DFQATT and SNEGSKA (reference sequence). The chain's CDR3 is CSASEGNQPQHF. The DNA of the CDR3 is TGCAGTGCTAGCGAAGGGAACCAGCCCCAGCATTTT.

This clonotype showed up just a few times. The chain uses TRBV5-1 and TRBJ2-7; D is perhaps TRBD1 (5 bases). The length of the CDR3 is 14 residues. V lost 0 bases and J lost 2, with 9 bases in between. Germline values: CDR1 SGHRS, CDR2 YFSETQ. The CDR3 protein is CASSLEGHAYEQYF. In DNA, the CDR3 is TGCGCCAGCAGCTTGGAAGGACATGCCTACGAGCAGTACTTC. Full variable domain (outside the CDR3, taken from reference TRBV5-1 and TRBJ2-7): KAGVTQTPRYLIKTRGQQVTLSCSPISGHRSVSWYQQTPGQGLQFLFEYFSETQRNKGNFPGRFSGRQFSNSRSEMNVSTLELGDSALYLCASSLEGHAYEQYFGPGTRLTVT.

This clonotype was counted many times. The V call is TRBV29-1, the J call TRBJ2-3, with D possibly TRBD2 on 7 matching bases. This CDR3 has 13 amino acids. Germline CDR1 reads SQVTM; CDR2 reads ANQGSEA. V was trimmed by 6 bases and J by 1 base, leaving 11 bases between them. The CDR3 loop reads CSVRGGRTDTQYF. For the CDR3, the DNA is TGCAGCGTGAGGGGGGGCCGCACAGATACGCAGTATTTT.

This clonotype was seen at least ten times. This chain joins TRBV9 and TRBJ1-1; no clear D. The V and J ends lost 2 bases and 9 bases respectively, with 11 bases between them. CDR1 is SGDLS and CDR2 is YYNGEE in the germline V gene. The CDR3 is 12 amino acids. This CDR3 is CASSVEGDKAFF. The CDR3 coding sequence is TGTGCCAGCAGCGTGGAGGGCGACAAAGCTTTCTTT.

The V gene is TRBV10-2, the J gene TRBJ1-1, with D uncertain. The CDR3 is made up of 17 amino acids. V lost 7 bases to trimming and J lost 3 bases, with 24 bases between them. In germline, CDR1 is WSHSY, CDR2 SAAADI. The CDR3 loop reads CASTLKRGEWMDTEAFF. The CDR3 bases are TGCGCCAGCACCCTCAAAAGAGGTGAGTGGATGGACACTGAAGCTTTCTTT.

This clonotype appeared many times. Here the CDR3 DNA reads TGTGCCAGCAGCGTAGTTGACTTTAACACCGGGGAGCTGTTTTTT. Encoded protein: CASSVVDFNTGELFF. V gene TRBV9 combines with J gene TRBJ2-2; D not certain. CDR3 size: 15 residues. V lost 0 bases and J 2 bases, leaving 8 bases between the germline ends. Per the germline V gene, CDR1 is SGDLS and CDR2 is YYNGEE. Looking up the rest from reference TRBV9 and TRBJ2-2 gives the full variable domain: DSGVTQTPKHLITATGQRVTLRCSPRSGDLSVYWYQQSLDQGLQFLIQYYNGEERAKGNILERFSAQQFPDLHSELNLSSLELGDSALYFCASSVVDFNTGELFFGEGSRLTVL.

The sample holds many counts of this clonotype. This sequence joins TRBV12-3 or TRBV12-4 and TRBJ1-5, with 9 bases lining up with TRBD1. J gave up 6 bases and V 4 bases, and 7 bases lay outside the gene matches. CDR3 length: 15 amino acids. The CDR3 reads CASSSGQGKFQPQHF. The CDR3 DNA reads as TGTGCCAGCAGTTCGGGACAGGGAAAGTTTCAGCCCCAGCATTTT.

The sample holds a few counts of this clonotype. The J gene is TRBJ2-7, the V gene TRBV7-8; 7 bases agree with TRBD1. CDR3 length: 15 amino acids. Losses at the gene ends were 4 bases for V and 0 bases for J; bases not matched to a gene: 6. From germline, CDR1 is SGHVS and CDR2 FQNEAQ. CDR3 sequence: CASSSQDRPSYEQYF. CDR3 in DNA: TGTGCCAGCAGCTCCCAGGACAGGCCCTCCTACGAGCAGTACTTC.

The gene calls are TRBV7-3 and TRBJ2-7; TRBD2 is a possible D gene (6 bases). Germline V CDR1 and CDR2: SGHTA, FQGTGA. The V end was cut by 0 bases, the J end by 6 bases, with 9 bases between. The CDR3 has 13 amino acids. The CDR3 is CASSLTAGSEQYF. DNA for the CDR3: TGTGCCAGCAGCTTAACCGCGGGGTCCGAGCAGTACTTC. Based on the CDR3 plus reference TRBV7-3 and TRBJ2-7, the full variable domain is GAGVSQTPSNKVTEKGKYVELRCDPISGHTALYWYRQSLGQGPEFLIYFQGTGAADDSGLPNDRFFAVRPEGSVSTLKIQRTERGDSAVYLCASSLTAGSEQYFGPGTRLTVT.

The sample holds many counts of this clonotype. The chain combines TRBV29-1 with TRBJ1-3, with 7 positions matching TRBD1. CDR1 is SQVTM, CDR2 ANQGSEA, per germline. The J segment lost 2 bases and the V segment lost 6 bases, leaving 7 bases of the junction unmatched. This CDR3 is 14 amino acids long. CDR3 in amino acids: CSVDRDSAGNTIYF. CDR3 coding DNA: TGCAGCGTCGATAGGGACAGTGCTGGAAACACCATATATTTT.

The sample holds many counts of this clonotype. The chain is built from TRBV27 and TRBJ1-5; D gene unclear. This CDR3 contains 14 residues. The germline CDR1 and CDR2 sequences are MNHEY and SMNVEV (reference sequence). V was cut by 2 bases and J by 2 bases, with 7 bases left in between. CDR3 protein: CASSLGQCNQPQHF. CDR3 sequence (DNA): TGTGCCAGCAGTTTAGGGCAATGCAATCAGCCCCAGCATTTT.

V is TRBV21-1 and J is TRBJ2-7; the table's D gene call, TRBD2, was not cross checked with the DNA. TRBV21-1 is a pseudogene segment. The CDR3 runs to 14 residues. The CDR3 coding sequence is TGTGCCAGCAGCAAAGGGACTAGCGCCTACGAGCAGTACTTC. This codes for CASSKGTSAYEQYF.

Only one count was recorded for this clonotype. The V and J genes are TRBV19 and TRBJ2-3; TRBD2 matches 9 bases. This CDR3 region has 15 residues. The J segment lost 2 bases and the V segment lost 6 bases, leaving 6 bases of the junction unmatched. Germline V CDR1 and CDR2: LNHDA, SQIVND (reference sequence). The CDR3 region is CASRPREGFTDTQYF. In DNA form, the CDR3 reads TGTGCCAGTAGACCGCGGGAGGGCTTCACAGATACGCAGTATTTT.

This clonotype was seen a few times. The rearrangement links TRBV7-6 to TRBJ2-5, with 10 bases fitting TRBD1. CDR3 length: 16 residues. V gave up 4 bases and J gave up 3 bases; unmatched junction bases: 8. The germline gives CDR1 SGHVS, CDR2 FNYEAQ. CDR3 nucleotides: TGTGCCAGCAGCTCCCCCGACAGGGGGCATAAAGAGACCCAGTACTTC. This sequence encodes CASSSPDRGHKETQYF.

This clonotype was seen a few times. V gene TRBV20-1 combines with J gene TRBJ2-2, with D perhaps matching TRBD1 (5 bases). The CDR3 consists of 12 residues. Germline V gene lookup returns CDR1 DFQATT and CDR2 SNEGSKA (reference sequence). V was cut by 5 bases and J by 1 base, with 5 bases left in between. CDR3 in DNA: TGCAGTGCTCAGGGGAACACCGGGGAGCTGTTTTTT. As protein: CSAQGNTGELFF.

This clonotype was detected a few times. The chain is built from TRBV2 and TRBJ1-1; D ambiguous. Germline lookup yields CDR1 SNHLY and CDR2 FYNNEI. V shed 6 bases and J shed 5 bases, with 7 bases lying between them. The CDR3 has 11 residues. The CDR3 is CASRQKTEAFF. The DNA for the CDR3 is TGTGCCAGCAGGCAGAAGACTGAAGCTTTCTTT.

In its sample, this clonotype was seen many times. V gene TRBV15 combines with J gene TRBJ2-5; D gene ambiguous. The CDR3 spans 15 residues. The germline V gene encodes CDR1 LNHNV and CDR2 YYDKDF (reference sequence). The V gene lost 0 bases and the J gene lost 0 bases, with 8 bases spanning the gap. The CDR3: CATSREPDYQETQYF. The CDR3 DNA follows: TGTGCCACCAGCAGAGAGCCTGATTACCAAGAGACCCAGTACTTC.

This clonotype was seen many times. The chain is built from TRBV7-3 and TRBJ2-1; D ambiguous. The CDR3 is 14 amino acids. V lost 3 bases, J lost 6 bases, and 12 bases lay in between. Germline V gene lookup returns CDR1 SGHTA and CDR2 FQGTGA. DNA of the CDR3: TGTGCCAGCAGCTTCCAGCGAGTGGGCAATGAGCAGTTCTTC. Protein sequence: CASSFQRVGNEQFF.

This clonotype has at least ten counts. The chain links TRBV5-1 to TRBJ2-2; D uncertain. The CDR3 has 13 residues. Germline V gives CDR1 SGHRS, CDR2 YFSETQ. The germline V and J ends were trimmed by 2 bases and 7 bases, with 9 bases remaining between them. The CDR3, as DNA: TGCGCCAGCAGCTTATCCCCCGTCGGGGAGCTGTTTTTT. Translating it yields CASSLSPVGELFF.